The 12 T cell receptor beta chains presented below share a single source sample, sequenced in a study of OX40 agonist ivuxolimab in advanced cancers. This table comes from immunoSEQ multiplex PCR, and its TCRdb copy is limited to in-frame clones, with some not included. Found here are around 76,000 clones, 70% to 90% of them singletons; the top ten hold approximately 8%. The sample was CD4+ or CD8+ T cells sorted from blood, taken in a trial of the OX40 agonist ivuxolimab. The receptors here all came from an adult with an advanced solid tumor such as melanoma, head and neck, liver or kidney cancer.

The rearrangement uses TRBV5-1 and TRBJ1-2, with TRBD1 matching 8 bases. The V gene end was trimmed by 3 bases and the J gene end by 6 bases; junction bases not matched to a gene: 4. The CDR3 loop spans 13 amino acids. Germline V CDR1 and CDR2: SGHRS, YFSETQ. The CDR3 DNA reads TGCGCCAGCAGCTCCGGACAGGGTCATGGCTACACCTTC. Translation: CASSSGQGHGYTF.

This clone appeared once. The V gene is TRBV30, the J gene TRBJ2-7; D uncertain. This CDR3 spans 12 amino acids. Trimming took off 1 base at V and 4 bases at J, with 8 bases between the two ends. CDR1 and CDR2 (germline): GTSNPN, SVGIG (reference sequence). The CDR3 DNA follows: TGTGCCTGGAGTGCGGAGAATTACGAGCAGTACTTC. Protein product: CAWSAENYEQYF. The whole variable domain, remainder taken from reference TRBV30 and TRBJ2-7, is SQTIHQWPATLVQPVGSPLSLECTVEGTSNPNLYWYRQAAGRGLQLLFYSVGIGQISSEVPQNLSASRPQDRQFILSSKKLLLSDSGFYLCAWSAENYEQYFGPGTRLTVT.

The gene calls are TRBV6-5 and TRBJ2-1; 7 nucleotides agree with TRBD1. CDR3 length equals 14 residues. Germline V gives CDR1 MNHEY, CDR2 SVGAGI. With 5 bases clipped from V and 6 bases from J, the junction kept 7 bases outside the gene matches. CDR3 coding DNA: TGTGCCAGCAGTCCCGGACAGGTTCGCAATGAGCAGTTCTTC. Protein product: CASSPGQVRNEQFF.

This rearrangement joins TRBV6-1 to TRBJ1-1, with D tentatively TRBD1 (6 bases). Trimming removed 2 bases from V and 5 bases from J, with 9 bases in between. The germline V gene encodes CDR1 MNHNS and CDR2 SASEGT. The CDR3 is 13 amino acids. The CDR3 here is CASSERGPTEAFF. DNA of the CDR3: TGTGCCAGCAGTGAACGGGGGCCGACTGAAGCTTTCTTT.

The chain recombines TRBV7-9 with TRBJ2-3; 10 nucleotides match TRBD2. CDR1 and CDR2 from the germline V gene are SEHNR and FQNEAQ (reference sequence). With 3 bases clipped from V and 1 base from J, the junction kept 7 bases outside the gene matches. There are 17 residues in the CDR3. The CDR3 sequence: CASSLSGGAPGTDTQYF. CDR3 in DNA: TGTGCCAGCAGCTTGAGCGGGGGGGCCCCTGGCACAGATACGCAGTATTTT. The full variable domain, completed using reference TRBV7-9 and TRBJ2-3, is DTGVSQNPRHKITKRGQNVTFRCDPISEHNRLYWYRQTLGQGPEFLTYFQNEAQLEKSRLLSDRFSAERPKGSFSTLEIQRTEQGDSAMYLCASSLSGGAPGTDTQYFGPGTRLTVL.

Here the CDR3 DNA reads TGCGCCAGCAGCCAAGATTCGGACAGGGTATGGTATGGCTACACCTTC. This encodes CASSQDSDRVWYGYTF. The chain uses TRBV4-1 and TRBJ1-2; 8 positions agree with TRBD1. CDR1 MGHRA and CDR2 YSYEKL come from the germline V gene. The CDR3 has 16 residues. Trimming at V came to 0 bases and at J to 5 bases, leaving 8 bases not matched to a gene.

This clone has a single count. The V and J genes are TRBV5-1 and TRBJ1-1; D gene uncertain. Germline-derived CDR1 and CDR2 are SGHRS and YFSETQ. The germline V and J ends were trimmed by 4 bases and 5 bases, with 12 bases remaining between them. This CDR3 contains 13 residues. The CDR3 is CASSPEVVTEAFF. The CDR3 nucleotides are TGCGCCAGCAGCCCGGAGGTAGTGACTGAAGCTTTCTTT.

V and J are TRBV9 and TRBJ2-5; 8 bases align to TRBD2. The CDR3 covers 15 residues. Losses at the gene ends were 4 bases for V and 3 bases for J; bases not matched to a gene: 8. Germline V gene sequence: CDR1 SGDLS, CDR2 YYNGEE. The CDR3 coding sequence is TGTGCCAGCAGCCCGAGGTCGCGGGGGGAAGAGACCCAGTACTTC. As protein: CASSPRSRGEETQYF.

The genes are TRBV5-1 and TRBJ2-1; TRBD1 matches 7 bases. The CDR3 runs 17 residues. Germline lookup yields CDR1 SGHRS and CDR2 YFSETQ. J gave up 5 bases and V 0 bases, and 11 bases lay outside the gene matches. The CDR3 nucleotides are TGCGCCAGCAGCTTGGACCCCAGGGGGAGCGGAGACAATGAGCAGTTCTTC. Translating it yields CASSLDPRGSGDNEQFF. The full variable domain, in which reference TRBV5-1 and TRBJ2-1 provide the parts outside the CDR3, is KAGVTQTPRYLIKTRGQQVTLSCSPISGHRSVSWYQQTPGQGLQFLFEYFSETQRNKGNFPGRFSGRQFSNSRSEMNVSTLELGDSALYLCASSLDPRGSGDNEQFFGPGTRLTVL.

The CDR3 loop reads CASSPLPRSGSTYEQYF. CDR3 DNA sequence: TGTGCCAGCAGTCCTCTGCCCAGGAGCGGGAGTACCTACGAGCAGTACTTC. This chain links TRBV28 with TRBJ2-7; TRBD2 matches at 8 bases. This CDR3 contains 17 residues. After removal of 5 bases from V and 2 bases from J, the junction contained 14 bases not matched to a gene. In germline, CDR1 is MDHEN, CDR2 SYDVKM.

V gene TRBV19 combines with J gene TRBJ2-3, with a weak D call TRBD1 (5 bases). The CDR3 is 15 residues long. Per the germline V gene, CDR1 is LNHDA and CDR2 is SQIVND (reference sequence). The V and J ends lost 1 base and 4 bases respectively, with 12 bases between them. The DNA of the CDR3 is TGTGCCAGTAGTATAGGGAGACAGCTTCCAGATACGCAGTATTTT. Translated: CASSIGRQLPDTQYF.

The rearrangement uses TRBV9 and TRBJ2-2; 9 bases match TRBD1. The CDR3 totals 16 residues. Losses at the gene ends were 4 bases for V and 4 bases for J; bases not matched to a gene: 8. Germline V gives CDR1 SGDLS, CDR2 YYNGEE. CDR3 sequence reads: CASSFTGGLGTGELFF. The CDR3 region has the DNA TGTGCCAGCAGCTTCACAGGGGGCTTAGGCACCGGGGAGCTGTTTTTT.